This TCR beta chain appears in the sequencing data of a study of T cells in Graves' hyperthyroidism and ophthalmopathy. Clinical symptoms, serum thyroxine and TRAb, thyroid ultrasound and orbital computed tomography were used for the diagnoses. Study results and limitations: Among thyroid clonotypes expanded above 0.001, most also appeared in blood.

Amplified regions were TCR beta CDR3 sequences from RNA transcripts. Primed by the HTBI set, a first-round RT-PCR was run on the TCR CDR3. TCRdb analysed the multiplex PCR reads with MiXCR anew, one entry per CDR3 protein. The sample holds some 620,000 distinct CDR3 sequences, under 20% seen once. Comments on this clonotype: Its antigen is undetermined.

Sequencing was carried out using blood. This sequence originates from a woman aged 25-40 years with Graves' hyperthyroidism.

CDR3 residues: CASSFWTANVLTF. CDR3 in DNA: TGTGCCAGCAGCTTCTGGACGGCCAACGTCCTGACTTTC. The V and J genes are TRBV5-4 and TRBJ2-6; D remains unclear. Trimming cost V 2 bases and J 6 bases, with 6 bases left between them. This CDR3 region has 13 residues. The V gene's germline CDR1 is SGHNT and CDR2 YYREEE (reference sequence).